This section outlines one T cell receptor (beta chain) sequence together with its context. The protocol was immunoSEQ multiplex PCR, while the TCRdb copy is restricted to in-frame clones and leaves out a portion. The data contain under 200,000 clones, 88% of them seen just once; the ten biggest clones take up approximately 5.5%. This entry comes from a study of blood T cell repertoires in COVID-19. Study at large: The cDNA or gDNA used as material had been derived from T cells, B-cell-depleted T cells, or PBMCs.

Per germline, CDR1 MNHNY and CDR2 SVGAGI (reference sequence). This CDR3 has 15 residues. V lost 6 bases and J 0 bases, leaving 15 bases between the germline ends. This sequence was found in a man aged 40-49 years with active or convalescent COVID-19. The chain combines TRBV6-6 with TRBJ2-7, with D perhaps TRBD2 (5 bases). The sequenced material came from peripheral blood. The CDR3 spells CASRTTESVSYEQYF. CDR3 DNA: TGTGCCAGCAGGACTACCGAATCCGTCTCCTACGAGCAGTACTTC.